The clone carrying this TCR beta chain was detected only a few times. Antigen: not known. This sample is drawn from a study of T-cell memory formation after mild COVID-19. Study conclusions and caveats: Pre-infection memory already had some responding clones, implying cross-reactive memory joined. Clones shrinking from day 15 to 85 showed even CD4/CD8 mixes; later expanders tilted CD4+.

The germline gives CDR1 SGDLS, CDR2 YYNGEE. The V and J ends lost 6 bases and 6 bases, in that order; junction bases with no gene match: 9. The CDR3 length is 13 residues. Each CDR3 protein gets one entry after TCRdb re-called the 5' RACE reads with MiXCR. The sample lists 180,000 or so distinct CDR3 sequences, 16% occurring once. The chain employs TRBV9 and TRBJ2-7; 7 bases are a match to TRBD1. The clonotype was recovered from an adult woman who had mild COVID-19 (a few samples of this study predate the infection). Cell type and time point are not known. Specimen: PBMCs or a T cell subset sorted from them (not recorded which). The CDR3 DNA reads as TGTGCCAGCACCCCCGGGCAGGGGGTCGAGCAGTACTTC. Its translation is CASTPGQGVEQYF.